Listed below are T cell receptor beta chains from one sample, sequenced in a study of CD8 T cells in Susac syndrome. TCRdb processed the immunoSEQ multiplex PCR reads anew with MiXCR; each CDR3 protein has one entry. Of 110,000 to 150,000 distinct CDR3 sequences listed, approximately 95% were seen once; the top ten hold 0.065% to 0.095%. Material: CD4+ T cells from PBMCs. These receptors originate from a human donor with Susac syndrome. CDR3s include the opening cysteine and the closing phenylalanine or tryptophan. D genes are given only for firm matches. Only some rows state a clone size, as once, few, many or a class for expanded clones.

j_call v_call d_call clone_size cdr3_aa cdr3_nt
TRBJ2-6 TRBV25-1 NA once CASIGRPSSGANVLTF TGTGCCAGCATTGGGCGGCCCAGCTCTGGGGCCAACGTCCTGACTTTC
TRBJ2-3 TRBV20-1 TRBD2 NA CSPARRGGASTDTQYF TGCAGTCCTGCCAGGCGGGGGGGAGCCAGCACAGATACGCAGTATTTT
TRBJ2-1 TRBV9 NA NA CASSGYREDVAREQFF TGTGCCAGCAGCGGATACAGGGAGGACGTCGCTAGGGAGCAGTTCTTC
TRBJ1-1 TRBV7-9 NA NA CASSLGQMAEAFF TGTGCCAGCAGCCTCGGACAGATGGCTGAAGCTTTCTTT
TRBJ2-2 TRBV27 NA NA CASSGHKTGELFF TGTGCCAGCAGCGGCCATAAGACCGGGGAGCTGTTTTTT
TRBJ2-1 TRBV5-1 TRBD2 NA CASSFQRGGDEQFF TGCGCCAGCAGCTTTCAGCGGGGAGGCGATGAGCAGTTCTTC
TRBJ1-5 TRBV6-5 NA NA CASSYGDGPQHF TGTGCCAGCAGTTATGGAGATGGGCCCCAGCATTTT
TRBJ2-2 TRBV29-1 NA NA CSNRPRPGELFF TGCAGCAATCGGCCCCGCCCCGGGGAGCTGTTTTTT
TRBJ2-2 TRBV9 NA NA CASSVREGAGELFF TGTGCCAGCAGCGTAAGGGAGGGGGCCGGGGAGCTGTTTTTT
TRBJ2-7 TRBV18 TRBD1 NA CASSGTVPEQYF TGTGCCAGCTCAGGGACAGTCCCCGAGCAGTACTTC
TRBJ1-2 TRBV23-1 NA NA CASSPRTDENYGYTF TGCGCCAGCAGTCCCAGGACAGACGAAAACTATGGCTACACCTTC
TRBJ2-1 TRBV29-1 TRBD1 NA CSVDRQGANEQFF TGCAGCGTTGATCGCCAGGGGGCTAATGAGCAGTTCTTC
TRBJ1-5 TRBV20-1 NA NA CSARIFDSQPQHF TGCAGTGCTAGAATCTTTGACTCTCAGCCCCAGCATTTT
TRBJ2-5 TRBV6-5 NA once CASSRGHREETQYF TGTGCCAGCAGCAGGGGACACAGGGAAGAGACCCAGTACTTC
TRBJ2-7 TRBV20-1 TRBD1 NA CSARRQGSYEQYF TGCAGTGCTAGACGACAGGGCTCCTACGAGCAGTACTTC
TRBJ1-2 TRBV2 NA once CASMRERNYGYTF TGTGCCAGCATGCGGGAGCGTAACTATGGCTACACCTTC
TRBJ2-7 TRBV20-1 TRBD1 NA CSAPGQGAGEQYF TGCAGTGCGCCAGGACAGGGGGCGGGTGAGCAGTACTTC
TRBJ2-1 TRBV7-2 NA NA CASSLAASEYNEQFF TGTGCCAGCAGCTTAGCGGCTAGCGAGTACAATGAGCAGTTCTTC
TRBJ1-4 TRBV10-3 NA NA CAIGNEKLFF TGTGCCATCGGTAATGAAAAACTGTTTTTT
TRBJ1-5 TRBV20-1 NA NA CSARVGADPNQPQHF TGCAGTGCTAGGGTGGGCGCGGATCCAAATCAGCCCCAGCATTTT
TRBJ1-2 TRBV9 NA NA CASSVSGGGGGGYTF TGTGCCAGCAGCGTATCGGGCGGTGGGGGAGGAGGCTACACCTTC
TRBJ2-1 TRBV7-2 TRBD2 NA CASSSTSGSFAEQFF TGTGCCAGCAGCTCGACTAGCGGGAGCTTTGCTGAGCAGTTCTTC
TRBJ1-1 TRBV5-6 NA NA CARSFETGTVKAFF TGTGCCAGAAGCTTTGAAACGGGGACGGTCAAAGCTTTCTTT
TRBJ1-1 TRBV15 NA NA CATSPRDLSEAFF TGTGCCACCAGCCCCCGCGATTTGAGTGAAGCTTTCTTT
TRBJ1-1 TRBV29-1 TRBD1 NA CSVGTAPYTEAFF TGCAGCGTAGGGACAGCTCCCTACACTGAAGCTTTCTTT
TRBJ1-5 TRBV28 NA NA CASSTVRQPQHF TGTGCCAGCAGTACCGTGCGACAGCCCCAGCATTTT
TRBJ2-5 TRBV15 NA NA CATSRGVGPETQYF TGTGCCACCAGCAGAGGAGTGGGCCCCGAGACCCAGTACTTC
TRBJ2-7 TRBV7-3 NA NA CASSLGPGSSYEQYF TGTGCCAGCAGCCTAGGGCCAGGGAGCAGCTACGAGCAGTACTTC
TRBJ2-2 TRBV28 NA NA CASRTHHTGELFF TGTGCCAGCAGAACCCACCACACCGGGGAGCTGTTTTTT
TRBJ1-5 TRBV25-1 NA NA CASSKRGQPQHF TGTGCCAGCAGTAAACGGGGCCAGCCCCAGCATTTT
TRBJ1-2 TRBV3-1 NA NA CASSHGSDYGYTF TGTGCCAGCAGCCATGGAAGTGACTATGGCTACACCTTC
TRBJ2-5 TRBV3-1 NA NA CASSQSATAGQETQYF TGTGCCAGCAGCCAATCTGCGACGGCAGGTCAAGAGACCCAGTACTTC
TRBJ2-7 TRBV12-3/TRBV12-4 TRBD1 NA CASSLGTGLEQYF TGTGCCAGCAGTTTGGGGACAGGGCTCGAGCAGTACTTC
TRBJ1-5 TRBV3-1 TRBD1 once CASSRQGSQPQHF TGTGCCAGCAGCCGACAGGGGAGTCAGCCCCAGCATTTT
TRBJ2-5 TRBV5-1 TRBD2 NA CASSLGELAGLETQYF TGCGCCAGCAGCTTGGGGGAACTAGCGGGATTGGAGACCCAGTACTTC
TRBJ1-2 TRBV20-1 NA NA CSARPRQTANYGYTF TGCAGTGCTCGCCCTAGGCAGACAGCTAACTATGGCTACACCTTC
TRBJ1-2 TRBV20-1 NA NA CSAPTGGVGYTF TGCAGTGCCCCGACAGGTGGAGTTGGCTACACCTTC
TRBJ2-1 TRBV5-1 TRBD1 NA CASSFGTGRGNEQFF TGCGCCAGCAGCTTTGGGACAGGGAGGGGCAATGAGCAGTTCTTC
TRBJ1-5 TRBV18 TRBD1 few CASSLGQDQPQHF TGTGCCAGCTCACTCGGACAGGATCAGCCCCAGCATTTT
TRBJ1-5 TRBV18 NA NA CASTPGGHQPQHF TGTGCCAGCACCCCCGGGGGACATCAGCCCCAGCATTTT
TRBJ1-6 TRBV5-6 NA once CASSLVGDSPLHF TGTGCCAGCAGCTTGGTTGGGGATTCACCCCTCCACTTT